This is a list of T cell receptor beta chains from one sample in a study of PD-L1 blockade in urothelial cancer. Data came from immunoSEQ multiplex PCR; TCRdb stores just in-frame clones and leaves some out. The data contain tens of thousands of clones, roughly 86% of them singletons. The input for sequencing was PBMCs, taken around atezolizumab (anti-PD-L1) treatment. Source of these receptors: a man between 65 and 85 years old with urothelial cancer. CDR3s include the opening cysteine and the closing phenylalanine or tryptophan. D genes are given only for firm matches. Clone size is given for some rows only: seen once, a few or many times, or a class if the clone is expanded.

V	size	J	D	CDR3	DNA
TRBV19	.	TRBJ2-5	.	CASSQSGQETQYF	TGTGCCAGTAGTCAAAGCGGACAAGAGACCCAGTACTTC
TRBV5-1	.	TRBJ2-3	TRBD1	CASRQGGLTDTQYF	TGCGCCAGCAGGCAAGGGGGCCTCACAGATACGCAGTATTTT
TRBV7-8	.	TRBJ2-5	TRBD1	CASSISGQGAGETQYF	TGTGCCAGCAGCATATCGGGACAGGGGGCCGGGGAGACCCAGTACTTC
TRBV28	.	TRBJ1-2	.	CASSLNMYGYTF	TGTGCCAGCAGTTTAAATATGTATGGCTACACCTTC
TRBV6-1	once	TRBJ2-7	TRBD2	CASTRERGGIYEQYF	TGTGCCAGCACGCGTGAGCGGGGGGGTATCTACGAGCAGTACTTC
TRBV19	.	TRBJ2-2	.	CASSSRGAGELFF	TGTGCCAGTAGTTCCAGGGGCGCGGGGGAGCTGTTTTTT
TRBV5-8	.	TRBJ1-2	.	CASRLGTGFDGYTF	TGTGCCAGCAGGCTAGGAACAGGGTTCGATGGCTACACCTTC
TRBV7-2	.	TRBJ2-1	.	CASSLSGLNYNEQFF	TGTGCCAGCAGCTTAAGCGGACTCAACTACAATGAGCAGTTCTTC
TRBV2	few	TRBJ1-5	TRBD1	CASRQGLNQPQHF	TGTGCCAGTAGACAGGGATTAAATCAGCCCCAGCATTTT
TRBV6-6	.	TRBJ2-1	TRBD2	CASSAPGLNNEQFF	TGTGCCAGCAGTGCGCCGGGACTAAACAATGAGCAGTTCTTC
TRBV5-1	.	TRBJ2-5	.	CASSLAPGAVGQETQYF	TGCGCCAGCAGCTTGGCCCCGGGAGCCGTAGGCCAAGAGACCCAGTACTTC
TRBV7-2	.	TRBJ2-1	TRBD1	CASSLGDRRGEQFF	TGTGCCAGCAGCTTGGGGGACAGGCGGGGTGAGCAGTTCTTC
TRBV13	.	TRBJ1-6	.	CASSGARSSTLHF	TGTGCCAGCTCAGGGGCGCGGTCCTCGACCCTCCACTTT
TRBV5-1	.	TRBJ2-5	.	CASGLSETQYF	TGCGCCAGTGGACTGTCGGAGACCCAGTACTTC
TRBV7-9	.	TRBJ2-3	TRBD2	CASSRGTSGRAPDTQYF	TGTGCCAGCAGCCGAGGGACTAGCGGGAGGGCCCCAGATACGCAGTATTTT
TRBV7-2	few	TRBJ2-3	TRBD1	CASSLGGRGMADTQYF	TGTGCCAGCAGCTTAGGAGGCAGGGGGATGGCAGATACGCAGTATTTT
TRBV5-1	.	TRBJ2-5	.	CASSLFGVGETQYF	TGCGCCAGCAGCTTGTTCGGGGTCGGGGAGACCCAGTACTTC
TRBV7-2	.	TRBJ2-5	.	CASSKLGRGDLGETQYF	TGTGCCAGCAGCAAGCTGGGCAGGGGGGATTTAGGGGAGACCCAGTACTTC
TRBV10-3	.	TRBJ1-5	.	CAIGQGQNQPQHF	TGTGCCATCGGCCAGGGTCAGAATCAGCCCCAGCATTTT
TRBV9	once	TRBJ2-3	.	CASSPGMGADTQYF	TGTGCCAGCAGCCCAGGTATGGGCGCAGATACGCAGTATTTT
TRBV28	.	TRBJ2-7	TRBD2	CASSLAGLAELYEQYF	TGTGCCAGCAGTTTAGCCGGACTAGCGGAGCTCTACGAGCAGTACTTC
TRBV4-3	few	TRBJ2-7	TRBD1	CASSQEENRGYEQYF	TGCGCCAGCAGCCAAGAAGAGAACAGGGGATACGAGCAGTACTTC
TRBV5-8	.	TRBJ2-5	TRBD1	CASSPGDRGQETQYF	TGTGCCAGCAGCCCTGGGGACAGGGGCCAAGAGACCCAGTACTTC
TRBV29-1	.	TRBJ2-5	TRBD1	CSATGQGQETQYF	TGCAGCGCAACGGGACAGGGTCAAGAGACCCAGTACTTC
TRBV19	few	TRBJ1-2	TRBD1	CASRAPGQTNYGYTF	TGTGCCAGTAGGGCACCGGGACAGACTAACTATGGCTACACCTTC
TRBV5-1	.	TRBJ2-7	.	CASREDGVSHEQYF	TGCGCCAGCAGGGAGGACGGAGTTTCGCACGAGCAGTACTTC
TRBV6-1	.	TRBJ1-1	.	CASSVSGTLNTEAFF	TGTGCCAGCAGTGTTTCCGGGACACTTAACACTGAAGCTTTCTTT
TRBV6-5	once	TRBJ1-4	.	CASGEQGANEKLFF	TGTGCCAGCGGAGAACAGGGAGCTAATGAAAAACTGTTTTTT
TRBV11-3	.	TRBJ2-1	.	CASSLDYLNEQFF	TGTGCCAGCAGCTTAGACTACCTCAATGAGCAGTTCTTC